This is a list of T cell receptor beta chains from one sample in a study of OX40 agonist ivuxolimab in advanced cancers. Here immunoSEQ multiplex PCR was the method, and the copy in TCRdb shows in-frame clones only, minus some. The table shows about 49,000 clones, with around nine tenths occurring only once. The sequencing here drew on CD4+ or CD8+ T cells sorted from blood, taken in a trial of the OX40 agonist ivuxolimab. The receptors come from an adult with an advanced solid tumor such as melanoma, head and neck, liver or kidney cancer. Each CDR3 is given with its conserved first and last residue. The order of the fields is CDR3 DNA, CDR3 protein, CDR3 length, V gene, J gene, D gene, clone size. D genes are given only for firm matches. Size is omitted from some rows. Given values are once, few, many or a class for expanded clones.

CDR3nt: TGTGCCAGCAGCGTAGTTGGCGAGCAGTACTTC; CDR3aa: CASSVVGEQYF; len: 11; v_gene: TRBV9; j_gene: TRBJ2-7; d_gene: NA; abundance: NA
CDR3nt: TGCAGCGTTGAACAAGGGACAGGAACTAGCACAGATACGCAGTATTTT; CDR3aa: CSVEQGTGTSTDTQYF; len: 16; v_gene: TRBV29-1; j_gene: TRBJ2-3; d_gene: TRBD1; abundance: NA
CDR3nt: TGTGCCAGCAGCACGACAGGGAACGGGCAGCCCCAGCATTTT; CDR3aa: CASSTTGNGQPQHF; len: 14; v_gene: TRBV7-2; j_gene: TRBJ1-5; d_gene: TRBD1; abundance: NA
CDR3nt: TGCAGCGTTACCCCCGGGACAGGGGACTACGAGCAGTACTTC; CDR3aa: CSVTPGTGDYEQYF; len: 14; v_gene: TRBV29-1; j_gene: TRBJ2-7; d_gene: TRBD1; abundance: NA
CDR3nt: TGTGCCTGGAGTTTGGGGAGAAGGCCAAACATTCAGTACTTC; CDR3aa: CAWSLGRRPNIQYF; len: 14; v_gene: TRBV30; j_gene: TRBJ2-4; d_gene: NA; abundance: NA
CDR3nt: TGCAGCGTTGCGAGACAGGCGAGCTCCTACAATGAGCAATTCTTC; CDR3aa: CSVARQASSYNEQFF; len: 15; v_gene: TRBV29-1; j_gene: TRBJ2-1; d_gene: NA; abundance: NA
CDR3nt: TGTGCCAGCAGTTCAACGGGACAGGGCACAGATACGCAGTATTTT; CDR3aa: CASSSTGQGTDTQYF; len: 15; v_gene: TRBV7-3; j_gene: TRBJ2-3; d_gene: TRBD1; abundance: NA
CDR3nt: TGTGCCACTACCCCAGTCGATCAGCGTATCACAGATACGCAGTATTTT; CDR3aa: CATTPVDQRITDTQYF; len: 16; v_gene: TRBV10-3; j_gene: TRBJ2-3; d_gene: NA; abundance: once
CDR3nt: TGTGCCAGCAGCCAACGGACGGCAACGGCGGGCTACACCTTC; CDR3aa: CASSQRTATAGYTF; len: 14; v_gene: TRBV4-2; j_gene: TRBJ1-2; d_gene: NA; abundance: NA
CDR3nt: TGTGCCAGTAGTCCTACCACAGATACGCAGTATTTT; CDR3aa: CASSPTTDTQYF; len: 12; v_gene: TRBV19; j_gene: TRBJ2-3; d_gene: NA; abundance: NA
CDR3nt: TGTGCCAGCAGCGTCGGCAGGGGCGCCCAAGAGACCCAGTACTTC; CDR3aa: CASSVGRGAQETQYF; len: 15; v_gene: TRBV7-9; j_gene: TRBJ2-5; d_gene: NA; abundance: NA
CDR3nt: TGTGCCAGCAGCTGGGGTTCGGGGCGGGAGGGCCGAAGGACCGGGGAGCTGTTTTTT; CDR3aa: CASSWGSGREGRRTGELFF; len: 19; v_gene: TRBV7-8; j_gene: TRBJ2-2; d_gene: TRBD2; abundance: NA
CDR3nt: TGTGCCAGCAGCCCTCCACGGACAGGGGTGGCATATACGCAGTATTTT; CDR3aa: CASSPPRTGVAYTQYF; len: 16; v_gene: TRBV5-4; j_gene: TRBJ2-3; d_gene: TRBD1; abundance: once
CDR3nt: TGTGCCAGCATTCCAACAGGGAGGGGCACTGAAGCTTTCTTT; CDR3aa: CASIPTGRGTEAFF; len: 14; v_gene: TRBV6-5; j_gene: TRBJ1-1; d_gene: NA; abundance: NA